The 23 T cell receptor beta chains presented below share a single source sample, sequenced in a study of blood T cell repertoires in COVID-19. Assay used: immunoSEQ multiplex PCR; TCRdb lists only in-frame clones, some missing. In the table there are about 68,000 clones, about nine tenths of which are singletons. Material for sequencing was peripheral blood. These TCRs come from a man between 25 and 39 years old with acute or convalescent COVID-19.

This chain connects TRBV3-1 (or the pseudogene TRBV3-2) to TRBJ2-2, with 7 bases that match TRBD1. The V gene end was trimmed by 2 bases and the J gene end by 0 bases; junction bases not matched to a gene: 9. The CDR3 spans 18 residues. The germline V gene has CDR1 LGHDT and CDR2 YNNKEL (reference sequence). CDR3 loop: CASSQRKKGGPNTGELFF. CDR3 coding DNA: TGTGCCAGCAGCCAAAGAAAAAAAGGGGGCCCGAACACCGGGGAGCTGTTTTTT.

The chain employs TRBV2 and TRBJ2-7; TRBD2 agrees at 7 bases. The CDR3 has 14 amino acids. V lost 7 bases, J lost 1 base, and 7 bases stayed unmatched. The germline V gene has CDR1 SNHLY and CDR2 FYNNEI. CDR3 DNA sequence: TGTGCCAGCAAGTGGCGGGGGAGGTCCTACGAGCAGTACTTC. It codes for CASKWRGRSYEQYF.

The chain couples TRBV7-2 to TRBJ2-1, with TRBD2 matching 14 bases. Germline trimming cut 2 bases from V and 13 bases from J; bases unmatched to any gene: 4. Germline lookup yields CDR1 SGHTA and CDR2 FQGNSA. CDR3 length equals 14 residues. The CDR3 DNA sequence: TGTGCCAGCAGCTTACGGGGGACTAGCGGGAGTCAGTTCTTC. Translating it yields CASSLRGTSGSQFF.

This clone has a handful of counts. The chain links TRBV19 to TRBJ1-1; D is possibly TRBD1 (5 bases). V was shortened by 10 bases and J by 6 bases, with 12 bases between the two germline ends. The germline CDR1 and CDR2 sequences are LNHDA and SQIVND (reference sequence). There are 11 residues in the CDR3. The CDR3 DNA reads as TGTGCCACTGGGGGGGGTGCTGAAGCTTTCTTT. Encoded protein: CATGGGAEAFF. Based on the CDR3 plus reference TRBV19 and TRBJ1-1, the full variable domain is DGGITQSPKYLFRKEGQNVTLSCEQNLNHDAMYWYRQDPGQGLRLIYYSQIVNDFQKGDIAEGYSVSREKKESFPLTVTSAQKNPTAFYLCATGGGAEAFFGQGTRLTVV.

The genes are TRBV28 and TRBJ1-5; 9 bases agree with TRBD1. CDR1 MDHEN and CDR2 SYDVKM come from the germline V gene. V was clipped by 6 bases and J by 2 bases; unmatched bases: 8. The CDR3 totals 16 residues. This chain's CDR3 is CASRPTTGGGNQPQHF. In nucleotides, the CDR3 is TGTGCCAGCAGACCGACGACAGGGGGTGGCAATCAGCCCCAGCATTTT.

This clone was seen many times. This chain links TRBV4-1 with TRBJ2-7; no definite D call. Trimming took off 0 bases at V and 3 bases at J, with 6 bases between the two ends. The CDR3 has 13 amino acids. The V gene's germline CDR1 is MGHRA and CDR2 YSYEKL. The CDR3 sequence: CASSQDQFYEQYF. CDR3 bases: TGCGCCAGCAGCCAAGATCAGTTCTACGAGCAGTACTTC.

This chain joins TRBV5-1 and TRBJ1-6, with 9 bases matching TRBD1. The germline gives CDR1 SGHRS, CDR2 YFSETQ. The CDR3 loop spans 15 amino acids. V shed 3 bases and J 5 bases; nucleotides not matched to a gene: 3. The CDR3 coding sequence is TGCGCCAGCAGCTACCGGACAGGGGATAATTCACCCCTCCACTTT. Encoded protein: CASSYRTGDNSPLHF.

This clone has just a few counts. The genes are TRBV18 and TRBJ2-1, with 8 bases aligning to TRBD1. The length of the CDR3 is 19 residues. Germline-derived CDR1 and CDR2 are KGHSH and LQKENI. After removal of 1 base from V and 0 bases from J, the junction contained 11 bases not matched to a gene. CDR3 region: CASSPRQGTNVSSYNEQFF. The CDR3 coding sequence is TGTGCCAGCTCACCACGACAGGGGACAAACGTTAGCTCCTACAATGAGCAGTTCTTC.

The rearrangement joins TRBV5-1 to TRBJ2-5; a weak D match, TRBD1 (6 bases). Trimming shortened V by 4 bases and J by 3 bases, and 16 bases separated the two germline ends. There are 15 residues in the CDR3. Germline lookup yields CDR1 SGHRS and CDR2 YFSETQ. CDR3 coding DNA: TGCGCCAGCAGCAGATTGGACAGCCCAAAAGAGACCCAGTACTTC. As protein: CASSRLDSPKETQYF.

The chain uses TRBV2 and TRBJ1-2; TRBD1 is a possible D gene (6 bases). The ends were cut back, 5 bases at V and 6 bases at J, with 16 bases in the middle. The germline gives CDR1 SNHLY, CDR2 FYNNEI. The CDR3 contains 14 residues. CDR3 DNA: TGTGCCAGCAGTTTAGTACAGGGCTCGAATGGCTACACCTTC. As protein: CASSLVQGSNGYTF.

The chain links TRBV19 to TRBJ2-7; 11 bases align to TRBD1. There are 13 residues in the CDR3. Germline values: CDR1 LNHDA, CDR2 SQIVND (reference sequence). J gave up 6 bases and V 6 bases, and 4 bases lay outside the gene matches. The CDR3 DNA sequence: TGTGCCAGTAGGGACAGGGGGCTTGGCGAGCAGTACTTC. Translation: CASRDRGLGEQYF.

The V call is TRBV30, the J call TRBJ2-7; 14 bases are a match to TRBD2. After removal of 4 bases from V and 5 bases from J, the junction contained 7 bases not matched to a gene. This CDR3 has 15 residues. In germline, CDR1 is GTSNPN, CDR2 SVGIG (reference sequence). CDR3 coding DNA: TGTGCCTGGAATCGGGGACTAGCGGGAGTAGACGAGCAGTACTTC. Translated: CAWNRGLAGVDEQYF.

This clone turned up a few times. The rearrangement joins TRBV7-8 to TRBJ2-7; TRBD2 matches 13 bases. This CDR3 spans 17 amino acids. Trimming at V came to 1 base and at J to 3 bases, leaving 6 bases not matched to a gene. CDR1 is SGHVS, CDR2 FQNEAQ, per germline. CDR3 sequence: CASSLELAGGPHYEQYF. Written as DNA, the CDR3 is TGTGCCAGCAGCTTAGAACTAGCGGGAGGGCCCCACTACGAGCAGTACTTC.

V is TRBV28 and J is TRBJ2-7; the D gene is possibly TRBD1 (5 bases). The CDR3 contains 11 residues. Germline V lookup: CDR1 MDHEN, CDR2 SYDVKM. V gave up 10 bases and J gave up 2 bases, with 9 bases separating them. In DNA, the CDR3 is TGTGCCATCACAGGAGCCTACGAGCAGTACTTC. This translates into CAITGAYEQYF.

This clone has only one observation. This chain uses TRBV6-5 with TRBJ2-3; no firm D call. V was clipped by 8 bases and J by 5 bases, with 11 bases between them. This CDR3 spans 12 amino acids. Per germline, CDR1 MNHEY and CDR2 SVGAGI. The CDR3 reads CASSVTGDTQYF. The DNA for the CDR3 is TGTGCCAGCTCCGTAACGGGAGATACGCAGTATTTT.

This clone was picked up a small number of times. The rearrangement joins TRBV7-2 to TRBJ2-3, with 12 positions matching TRBD2. The CDR3 is 16 amino acids. V was pared by 5 bases and J by 6 bases, with 9 bases of the junction left unmatched. Germline CDR1 is SGHTA and CDR2 is FQGNSA. The chain's CDR3 is CASSARTSGILDTQYF. The DNA of the CDR3 is TGTGCCAGCAGCGCTCGGACTAGCGGGATTTTGGATACGCAGTATTTT.

The rearrangement links TRBV18 to TRBJ1-4; D is possibly TRBD1 (6 bases). CDR3 length equals 14 residues. V lost 4 bases and J 5 bases, leaving 11 bases between the germline ends. CDR1 is KGHSH and CDR2 is LQKENI in the germline V gene. The CDR3 DNA is TGTGCCAGCTCACAACAGAGGGGGAATGAAAAACTGTTTTTT. Translating gives CASSQQRGNEKLFF.

V is TRBV27 and J is TRBJ2-1; TRBD2 might be the D (5 bases). Germline V gene lookup returns CDR1 MNHEY and CDR2 SMNVEV (reference sequence). CDR3 length equals 12 residues. The germline V and J ends were trimmed by 6 bases and 8 bases, with 11 bases remaining between them. CDR3 in DNA: TGTGCCAGCAGCAGCGGCGGTGATGAGCAGTTCTTC. Protein product: CASSSGGDEQFF.

The V call is TRBV4-3, the J call TRBJ2-7; 7 bases are shared with TRBD1. This CDR3 is built from 15 residues. Germline CDR1 reads LGHNA; CDR2 reads YSLEER. V lost 3 bases and J lost 3; bases outside the gene matches: 8. CDR3 bases: TGCGCCAGCAGCCAGGACCGGGACAGCCACTACGAGCAGTACTTC. Its translation is CASSQDRDSHYEQYF.

The CDR3 DNA reads as TGCAGCGTTGAAGAGCCACGGGACAGGCGCGGGACCGGGGAGCTGTTTTTT. Its protein is CSVEEPRDRRGTGELFF. The V gene is TRBV29-1, the J gene TRBJ2-2; 8 positions agree with TRBD1. The CDR3 loop spans 17 amino acids. Germline assignment: CDR1 SQVTM and CDR2 ANQGSEA. The V and J ends lost 0 bases and 5 bases, in that order; junction bases with no gene match: 11.

This chain connects TRBV6-4 to TRBJ2-1; 10 bases line up with TRBD2. The CDR3 is made up of 16 amino acids. Unmatched junction bases numbered 11, after V lost 2 bases and J lost 10 bases. In germline, CDR1 is MRHNA, CDR2 SNTAGT. CDR3 in DNA: TGTGCCAGCAGTGACGAGGCTAGCGGGGGACCCAAAGAGCAGTTCTTC. Its protein product is CASSDEASGGPKEQFF.

The rearrangement joins TRBV24-1 to TRBJ2-2, with D perhaps matching TRBD1 (5 bases). V dropped 0 bases and J dropped 6 bases, with 10 bases sitting between them. CDR3 length equals 15 residues. Germline V gives CDR1 KGHDR, CDR2 SFDVKD. As DNA, the CDR3 is TGTGCCACCAGTGATTTGGGTAGGGGCGCCGGGGAGCTGTTTTTT. Protein product: CATSDLGRGAGELFF.

This chain joins TRBV28 and TRBJ1-1, with D possibly being TRBD1 (5 bases). The CDR3 length is 14 residues. In germline, CDR1 is MDHEN, CDR2 SYDVKM. V shed 2 bases and J shed 4 bases, with 11 bases lying between them. The CDR3 DNA reads as TGTGCCAGCAGTTTAAAATTGGGGGGCACTGAAGCTTTCTTT. Its translation: CASSLKLGGTEAFF. Full variable domain (missing parts from reference TRBV28 and TRBJ1-1): DVKVTQSSRYLVKRTGEKVFLECVQDMDHENMFWYRQDPGLGLRLIYFSYDVKMKEKGDIPEGYSVSREKKERFSLILESASTNQTSMYLCASSLKLGGTEAFFGQGTRLTVV.